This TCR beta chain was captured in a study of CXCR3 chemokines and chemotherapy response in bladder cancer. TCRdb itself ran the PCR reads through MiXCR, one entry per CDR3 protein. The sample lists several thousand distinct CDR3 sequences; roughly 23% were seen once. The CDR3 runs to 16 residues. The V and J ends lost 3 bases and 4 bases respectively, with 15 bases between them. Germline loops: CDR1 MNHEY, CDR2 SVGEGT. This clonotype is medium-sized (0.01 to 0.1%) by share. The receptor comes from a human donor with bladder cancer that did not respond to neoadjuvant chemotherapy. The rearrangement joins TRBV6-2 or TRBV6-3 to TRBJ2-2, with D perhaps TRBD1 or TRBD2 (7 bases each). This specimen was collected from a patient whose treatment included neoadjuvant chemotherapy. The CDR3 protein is CASSYVQGGSTGELFF. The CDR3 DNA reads TGTGCCAGCAGTTATGTGCAGGGGGGGTCCACCGGGGAGCTGTTTTTT.